The clone carrying this T cell receptor beta chain was observed many times. V was trimmed by 1 base and J by 8 bases, leaving 9 bases between them. CDR1 is SGHTA, CDR2 FQGNSA, per germline. The CDR3 has 14 residues. The sample comes from a study of T cell repertoires in cytomegalovirus infection. Via MiXCR, TCRdb re-called the reads, giving one row per CDR3 protein. Here the sample spans approximately 150,000 distinct CDR3 sequences, 5% to 6.5% being singletons. The receptor was derived from a human donor in good health (CMV status not recorded). Some clones in this sample may be carry-over from other donors' samples. Material for sequencing was PBMCs. The chain recombines TRBV7-2 with TRBJ1-6, with TRBD1 as a possible D gene (6 bases). CDR3 in amino acids: CASSLGYRDSPLHF. In DNA, the CDR3 is TGTGCCAGCAGCTTAGGTTACAGGGATTCACCCCTCCACTTT.